This TCR beta chain was recorded in a study of blood T cells in healthy people across ages. General study points: Underestimates were what the diversity estimates from one million T cells were considered to be.

In regard to this clonotype: The antigen remains unidentified.

The V and J ends lost 2 bases and 2 bases respectively, with 13 bases between them. From germline, CDR1 is SGHVS and CDR2 FNYEAQ. The CDR3 runs 15 residues. Then a second PCR, running about 6 to 11 cycles, was carried out with a sample-barcoded 5' primer and a J-beta primer mix. TCRdb re-derived calls from the 5' RACE reads in MiXCR, one entry per CDR3 protein. The sample records approximately 690,000 distinct CDR3 sequences, roughly two fifths being singletons. Sample: blood. The receptor was derived from a man of 80 years or more in good health. V gene TRBV7-6 combines with J gene TRBJ2-7, with a tentative D call TRBD2 (5 bases). This chain's CDR3 is CASSLSRVTAYEQYF. In DNA form, the CDR3 reads TGTGCCAGCAGCTTATCGCGGGTGACCGCCTACGAGCAGTACTTC.